This T cell receptor (beta chain) comes out of a study of identical twins. J was trimmed by 5 bases and V by 2 bases; bases with no gene match: 15. The CDR3 has 17 residues. The germline gives CDR1 SGHRS, CDR2 YFSETQ. TCRdb fed the 5' RACE reads into MiXCR, producing one record per CDR3 protein. This sample carries a few hundred thousand distinct CDR3 sequences, approximately 8.3% of them seen once, and the ten largest clones take over 2.5%. These sequences were also reported in another study, on yellow fever vaccine responses in identical twins.

V is TRBV5-1 and J is TRBJ2-7, with TRBD1 identical over 8 bases. The receptor's source is a woman in her late teens or twenties in good health. What was sequenced was CD8+ T cells sorted from blood. CDR3 sequence (DNA): TGCGCCAGCAGCTTCCCACCCGCCGACAGGGGTTACGACGAGCAGTACTTC. The encoded protein is CASSFPPADRGYDEQYF.